This T cell receptor beta chain came from a study of early T cells in non-severe SARS-CoV-2 infection. Study results and caveats: Matching results from VDJdb favored anti-spike CD8 responses, leaving private and CD4 specificities undetected.

This clonotype was counted ten times or more. Its cognate antigen is unknown. With 7 bases removed from V and 0 bases from J, the gap between germline ends came to 16 bases. CDR3 length: 17 residues. Germline loops: CDR1 SGHVS, CDR2 FQNEAQ. TCRdb re-called the 5' RACE reads with MiXCR, one entry per CDR3 protein. This table holds tens of thousands of distinct CDR3 sequences, 10% to 15% found once. This TCR derives from an adult who was a healthcare worker with PCR-confirmed SARS-CoV-2 infection or an uninfected control (not recorded which). Sequences were obtained from whole blood. The rearrangement uses TRBV7-8 and TRBJ2-6; weak D call: TRBD2 (6 bases). CDR3 protein: CASTAPEGFSGANVLTF. In DNA, the CDR3 is TGTGCCAGCACCGCACCGGAGGGCTTCTCTGGGGCCAACGTCCTGACTTTC. The variable domain in full, with the rest retrieved from reference TRBV7-8 and TRBJ2-6, is GAGVSQSPRYKVAKRGQDVALRCDPISGHVSLFWYQQALGQGPEFLTYFQNEAQLDKSGLPSDRFFAERPEGSVSTLKIQRTQQEDSAVYLCASTAPEGFSGANVLTFGAGSRLTVL.